This entry lists 7 T cell receptor beta chains sequenced from one sample in a study of control samples from healthy donors and cancer patients. The method was immunoSEQ multiplex PCR; TCRdb's version includes in-frame clones alone and lacks a portion of them. The table shows more than 85,000 clones, with 83% occurring only once. The material sequenced was blood. Every receptor here comes from a woman aged 50 to 60 in good health.

The chain combines TRBV4-3 with TRBJ1-3; possible D gene TRBD1, 6 bases. Looked up from germline, CDR1 is LGHNA and CDR2 is YSLEER. Trimming cost V 3 bases and J 2 bases, with 11 bases left between them. The CDR3 loop spans 15 amino acids. CDR3 coding DNA: TGCGCCAGCAGCCAGCTTAACAGGGCTGGAAACACCATATATTTT. It specifies CASSQLNRAGNTIYF.

This chain joins TRBV30 and TRBJ1-5; D unresolved. Germline CDR1 GTSNPN, CDR2 SVGIG (reference sequence). V lost 0 bases and J lost 1, with 4 bases in between. The CDR3 sequence is 13 residues long. The CDR3 region has the DNA TGTGCCTGGAGTGTAGGAAGCAATCAGCCCCAGCATTTT. Translating it yields CAWSVGSNQPQHF.

The chain carries TRBV7-6 and TRBJ2-5; 7 nucleotides match TRBD1. Germline V gives CDR1 SGHVS, CDR2 FNYEAQ. J was trimmed by 4 bases and V by 5 bases; bases with no gene match: 13. The CDR3 consists of 16 residues. The CDR3 protein is CASSTNDRVSGETQYF. The CDR3, as DNA: TGTGCCAGCAGCACAAATGACAGGGTCTCAGGAGAGACCCAGTACTTC.

The chain has TRBV7-9 and TRBJ1-1, with 7 positions matching TRBD1. Germline lookup yields CDR1 SEHNR and CDR2 FQNEAQ (reference sequence). Trimming at V came to 1 base and at J to 5 bases, leaving 4 bases not matched to a gene. The CDR3 runs 14 residues. The CDR3 bases are TGTGCCAGCAGCTTAGTGCAGGGGGGAACTGAAGCTTTCTTT. Amino acid sequence: CASSLVQGGTEAFF.

V and J are TRBV2 and TRBJ2-7, with 7 bases fitting TRBD2. V shed 4 bases and J 4 bases; nucleotides not matched to a gene: 4. Germline CDR1 and CDR2: SNHLY and FYNNEI. The length of the CDR3 is 13 residues. DNA for the CDR3: TGTGCCAGCAGTGGGGACGGGGGGTACGAGCAGTACTTC. Translation gives CASSGDGGYEQYF.

This clone was counted a single time. J is TRBJ1-4 and V is TRBV5-6, with a weak D call TRBD1 (5 bases). CDR1 and CDR2 from the germline V gene are SGHDT and YYEEEE. Trimming removed 1 base at V and 7 bases at J, with 11 bases between. The CDR3 totals 14 residues. The CDR3 sequence is CASSLYGDGEKLFF. The CDR3 DNA is TGTGCCAGCAGCTTGTACGGGGACGGTGAAAAACTGTTTTTT.

This chain links TRBV5-1 with TRBJ2-3; TRBD2 aligns across 7 bases. The junction had 3 bases not matched to a gene; V was cut back by 0 bases and J by 2 bases. The germline CDR1 and CDR2 sequences are SGHRS and YFSETQ. The length of the CDR3 is 15 residues. The CDR3 region is CASSLASGVTDTQYF. CDR3 sequence (DNA): TGCGCCAGCAGCTTGGCTAGCGGAGTCACAGATACGCAGTATTTT.